The 21 T cell receptor beta chains presented below share a single source sample, sequenced in a study of control samples from healthy donors and cancer patients. Generated by immunoSEQ multiplex PCR, the TCRdb table keeps only in-frame clones and is missing some. The repertoire includes roughly 450,000 clones, roughly 90% of them detected once, and around 6.4% sits in the top ten. What was sequenced was PBMCs. The receptors here all came from a man in his forties with head and neck cancer.

The chain is built from TRBV19 and TRBJ1-1; TRBD1 aligns across 7 bases. CDR1 and CDR2 from the germline V gene are LNHDA and SQIVND (reference sequence). Unmatched junction bases numbered 6, after V lost 8 bases and J lost 3 bases. The CDR3 contains 13 residues. The CDR3: CASGQVVDTEAFF. In DNA, the CDR3 is TGTGCCAGTGGACAGGTTGTAGACACTGAAGCTTTCTTT.

The chain employs TRBV7-2 and TRBJ1-1, with 8 bases aligning to TRBD1. V was clipped by 5 bases and J by 4 bases; unmatched bases: 3. Germline V CDR1 and CDR2: SGHTA, FQGNSA. The CDR3 has 13 residues. The CDR3, as DNA: TGTGCCAGCAGCCGACAGGGGCGCACTGAAGCTTTCTTT. This sequence encodes CASSRQGRTEAFF.

The chain has TRBV9 and TRBJ2-3; D is undetermined. Germline-derived CDR1 and CDR2 are SGDLS and YYNGEE. This CDR3 region has 13 residues. With 1 base removed from V and 3 bases from J, the gap between germline ends came to 6 bases. CDR3 coding DNA: TGTGCCAGCAGCGTACGGGTAACAGATACGCAGTATTTT. Translated, it gives CASSVRVTDTQYF.

The chain uses TRBV6-9 and TRBJ2-1; D is uncertain. The germline gives CDR1 MNHGY, CDR2 SVAAGI. V lost 9 bases and J lost 8, with 29 bases in between. The CDR3 has 17 amino acids. The CDR3 protein is CARSRRREPNNGDEQFF. The CDR3 DNA is TGTGCCAGGTCCAGGCGCAGAGAGCCCAATAACGGAGATGAGCAGTTCTTC.

CDR3 protein: CASSLQGIETEAFF. DNA for the CDR3: TGCGCCAGCAGCTTGCAGGGGATCGAGACTGAAGCTTTCTTT. The chain uses TRBV5-1 and TRBJ1-1; D possibly corresponds to TRBD1 (6 bases). Trimming removed 1 base at V and 5 bases at J, with 12 bases between. The germline gives CDR1 SGHRS, CDR2 YFSETQ. This CDR3 contains 14 residues. Combining the CDR3 with reference TRBV5-1 and TRBJ1-1 gives the whole variable domain KAGVTQTPRYLIKTRGQQVTLSCSPISGHRSVSWYQQTPGQGLQFLFEYFSETQRNKGNFPGRFSGRQFSNSRSEMNVSTLELGDSALYLCASSLQGIETEAFFGQGTRLTVV.

The chain uses TRBV7-8 and TRBJ2-1; unclear D gene. The V end was cut by 1 base, the J end by 7 bases, with 5 bases between. Germline V gene data show CDR1 as SGHVS and CDR2 as FQNEAQ. This CDR3 comprises 12 residues. Here the CDR3 reads CASSLVVNEQFF. As DNA, the CDR3 is TGTGCCAGCAGCTTAGTGGTGAATGAGCAGTTCTTC.

The J gene is TRBJ2-6, the V gene TRBV3-1 (or the pseudogene TRBV3-2); a possible D gene is TRBD2 (5 bases). Germline loops: CDR1 LGHDT, CDR2 YNNKEL (reference sequence). Trimming removed 3 bases at V and 2 bases at J, with 20 bases between. The CDR3 length is 19 residues. The CDR3 DNA reads as TGTGCCAGCAGCCAGGAGGTGGCTAGATCCCCCCCTGGGGCCAACGTCCTGACTTTC. Amino acids: CASSQEVARSPPGANVLTF.

The rearrangement uses TRBV19 and TRBJ2-5; 10 nucleotides align to TRBD1. This CDR3 is 19 amino acids long. The junction had 16 bases not matched to a gene; V was cut back by 4 bases and J by 2 bases. Germline V gene data show CDR1 as LNHDA and CDR2 as SQIVND (reference sequence). CDR3 amino acids: CASSRTGQGGGVWQETQYF. CDR3 DNA sequence: TGTGCCAGTAGTAGAACTGGACAGGGGGGTGGTGTGTGGCAAGAGACCCAGTACTTC.

V usage is TRBV3-1 (or the pseudogene TRBV3-2) and J usage is TRBJ2-7; D is possibly TRBD1 (5 bases). V lost 4 bases, J lost 7 bases, and 17 bases lay in between. The CDR3 runs 14 residues. Germline CDR1 and CDR2: LGHDT and YNNKEL (reference sequence). DNA of the CDR3: TGTGCCAGCAGCCCCCGGACATCCCTACGAGAGCAGTACTTC. Protein sequence: CASSPRTSLREQYF.

The gene calls are TRBV18 and TRBJ2-1; D remains unclear. The CDR3 contains 12 residues. V lost 3 bases to trimming and J lost 9 bases, with 9 bases between them. CDR1 is KGHSH, CDR2 LQKENI, per germline. This CDR3 is CASSPPDGEQFF. As DNA, the CDR3 is TGTGCCAGCTCACCTCCGGACGGTGAGCAGTTCTTC.

V and J are TRBV21-1 and TRBJ2-3; the table gives TRBD1 as D, unverified against the DNA. TRBV21-1 has pseudogene status. The CDR3 totals 15 residues. CDR3 in DNA: TGTGCCAGCAGCAAAGCTGGTACAGGGTCAGATACGCAGTATTTT. Its translation is CASSKAGTGSDTQYF.

The V gene is TRBV13, the J gene TRBJ2-3; TRBD1 agrees at 8 bases. CDR1 is PRHDT and CDR2 is FYEKMQ in the germline V gene (reference sequence). The V and J ends lost 8 bases and 2 bases, in that order; junction bases with no gene match: 9. The CDR3 totals 15 residues. In nucleotides, the CDR3 is TGTGCCAGCCATAACAGGGGGGTGATCACAGATACGCAGTATTTT. Its translation: CASHNRGVITDTQYF.

This chain uses TRBV15 with TRBJ1-1, with D unresolved. V shed 0 bases and J shed 7 bases, with 3 bases lying between them. Germline V CDR1 and CDR2: LNHNV, YYDKDF (reference sequence). This CDR3 contains 11 residues. CDR3 loop: CATSREFEAFF. The CDR3 region has the DNA TGTGCCACCAGCAGAGAGTTTGAAGCTTTCTTT.

The gene calls are TRBV3-1 (or the pseudogene TRBV3-2) and TRBJ1-1, with D uncertain. V lost 4 bases and J lost 1, with 10 bases in between. The CDR3 consists of 14 residues. Germline-derived CDR1 and CDR2 are LGHDT and YNNKEL (reference sequence). The CDR3: CASSRIQKNTEAFF. The CDR3 DNA follows: TGTGCCAGCAGCCGGATACAAAAGAACACTGAAGCTTTCTTT.

V usage is TRBV3-1 (or the pseudogene TRBV3-2) and J usage is TRBJ2-1; possible D gene TRBD2, 6 bases. This CDR3 is built from 16 residues. From germline, CDR1 is LGHDT and CDR2 YNNKEL (reference sequence). V lost 0 bases to trimming and J lost 7 bases, with 16 bases between them. CDR3 sequence (DNA): TGTGCCAGCAGCCAAGATCCCGGGGGAGTGATGAATGAGCAGTTCTTC. This translates into CASSQDPGGVMNEQFF.

The CDR3 loop is CASSGQGVREKLFF. In DNA form, the CDR3 reads TGTGCCAGCAGTGGACAGGGGGTTAGGGAAAAACTGTTTTTT. The V gene is TRBV28, the J gene TRBJ1-4; 10 positions agree with TRBD1. CDR3 length: 14 amino acids. Germline CDR1 is MDHEN and CDR2 is SYDVKM. V trimming: 5 bases; J trimming: 8 bases; junction bases outside the gene matches: 5. The full variable domain, in which reference TRBV28 and TRBJ1-4 provide the parts outside the CDR3, is DVKVTQSSRYLVKRTGEKVFLECVQDMDHENMFWYRQDPGLGLRLIYFSYDVKMKEKGDIPEGYSVSREKKERFSLILESASTNQTSMYLCASSGQGVREKLFFGSGTQLSVL.

This chain's CDR3 is CASSLALGETQYF. The CDR3 region has the DNA TGTGCCAGCAGTTTAGCGCTCGGGGAGACCCAGTACTTC. The chain is built from TRBV12-3 or TRBV12-4 and TRBJ2-5; no definite D call. V dropped 0 bases and J dropped 5 bases, with 7 bases sitting between them. The CDR3 consists of 13 residues.

This chain joins TRBV7-2 and TRBJ1-5; no definite D call. This CDR3 is built from 13 residues. Germline loops: CDR1 SGHTA, CDR2 FQGNSA. V lost 5 bases and J 2 bases, leaving 7 bases between the germline ends. CDR3 amino acids: CASSISGNQPQHF. CDR3 bases: TGTGCCAGCAGCATAAGCGGCAATCAGCCCCAGCATTTT.

The rearrangement joins TRBV5-1 to TRBJ2-5; TRBD2 might be the D (7 bases). The germline V gene has CDR1 SGHRS and CDR2 YFSETQ. V dropped 7 bases and J dropped 2 bases, with 15 bases sitting between them. The CDR3 has 14 residues. The CDR3 DNA sequence: TGCGCCAGCGGGGACGGGGGGCGTCAAGAGACCCAGTACTTC. Translation: CASGDGGRQETQYF.

The chain is built from TRBV30 and TRBJ2-2; D could derive from TRBD1 or TRBD2 (5 bases each). This CDR3 is 16 amino acids long. Germline V gene data show CDR1 as GTSNPN and CDR2 as SVGIG (reference sequence). The ends were cut back, 0 bases at V and 2 bases at J, with 13 bases in the middle. The CDR3 bases are TGTGCCTGGAGTGTCGGGGCGGGCGCAAACACCGGGGAGCTGTTTTTT. It encodes CAWSVGAGANTGELFF. Drawing the rest from reference TRBV30 and TRBJ2-2, the complete variable domain is SQTIHQWPATLVQPVGSPLSLECTVEGTSNPNLYWYRQAAGRGLQLLFYSVGIGQISSEVPQNLSASRPQDRQFILSSKKLLLSDSGFYLCAWSVGAGANTGELFFGEGSRLTVL.

The table lists this clone with a count of one. The chain recombines TRBV7-9 with TRBJ2-7; 10 positions agree with TRBD1. This CDR3 is built from 14 residues. Germline V gene lookup returns CDR1 SEHNR and CDR2 FQNEAQ (reference sequence). V lost 11 bases to trimming and J lost 6 bases; unmatched junction nucleotides: 13. The CDR3 here is CAADGGTGALEQYF. The CDR3 bases are TGTGCCGCTGACGGCGGGACAGGGGCCCTCGAGCAGTACTTC.